The following is a TCR beta chain sequence with its context. This sample stems from a study of blood T cell repertoires in COVID-19. Study-level information: Sites across the United States, Italy and Spain contributed samples from acute and convalescent COVID-19. PBMCs, B-cell-depleted T cells, or T cells were the source of the cDNA or gDNA that made up the material.

All exposed participants met a person with COVID-19 within 2 weeks before entering the study. Libraries were prepared by immunoSEQ multiplex PCR; TCRdb keeps only in-frame clonotypes and omits some of them. The sample contains about 260,000 clones, 70% to 90% of which appear only once. The TCR originated in a man aged 45-65 years who had been exposed to COVID-19. The specimen sequenced was PBMCs or T cells enriched from blood (not recorded which).

This chain's CDR3 is CASSPPPGEGGYTF. The CDR3 region has the DNA TGTGCCAGCAGTCCCCCACCCGGGGAGGGAGGCTACACCTTC. This rearrangement joins TRBV28 to TRBJ1-2; D gene ambiguous. V dropped 5 bases and J dropped 8 bases, with 18 bases sitting between them. The germline gives CDR1 MDHEN, CDR2 SYDVKM. CDR3 length: 14 amino acids.